These T cell receptor beta chains were read from a single sample in a study of blood T cells in healthy people across ages. TCRdb redid the calling of the 5' RACE reads with MiXCR, one entry per CDR3 protein. Among 1,100,000 or so distinct CDR3 sequences listed, more than 40% were seen once. The sample taken for sequencing was blood. These receptors came from a woman aged 60-75 years in good health. CDR3s leave out the opening cysteine and the closing phenylalanine or tryptophan.

V	J	CDR3
TRBV27	TRBJ2-3	ATSTLGGREGDTQY
TRBV29-1	TRBJ1-1	SVATGTSIPYLNTEAF
TRBV20-1	TRBJ1-6	SATSGEANSPLH
TRBV29-1	TRBJ2-1	SVKIRGAGYNEQF
TRBV15	TRBJ1-6	ATSRDISTLH
TRBV10-3	TRBJ2-3	AISGTSGTTDTQY
TRBV28	TRBJ2-1	ASSLSGSTYNEQF
TRBV28	TRBJ2-1	ASSSGTSGTRAEQF
TRBV6-2/TRBV6-3	TRBJ2-6	ASSYSFGSGANVLT
TRBV12-3/TRBV12-4	TRBJ2-1	ASQPPTSGRARNEQF
TRBV7-9	TRBJ2-1	AGKLAGTYNEQF
TRBV4-1	TRBJ1-2	ASSLDTFGNYGYT
TRBV28	TRBJ1-6	ASNGAEGHNSPLH
TRBV7-9	TRBJ2-1	ASSTTGLGGPRYGQF
TRBV12-3/TRBV12-4	TRBJ2-1	ASSPLSGPEQF
TRBV20-1	TRBJ2-5	SARDKVIAGTYQETQY
TRBV12-3/TRBV12-4	TRBJ2-1	ASSFLLAGVNEQF
TRBV15	TRBJ1-5	ATSREGDGNQPQH
TRBV27	TRBJ1-1	ASSLTWNTEAF
TRBV27	TRBJ2-1	ASMGRGTSNYNEQF
TRBV6-2/TRBV6-3	TRBJ2-7	ASSYRRSGRTSYEQY
TRBV7-3	TRBJ2-5	ASSPVAGAETQY
TRBV20-1	TRBJ2-7	SARKGGAYEQY
TRBV27	TRBJ2-7	ASSHTSGSPHEQY
TRBV27	TRBJ1-2	ASRADRVDGYT
TRBV11-2	TRBJ2-5	ASSLGSGSAKWETQY
TRBV21-1	TRBJ2-5	ASSYRTDPSGETQY
TRBV29-1	TRBJ2-3	SVGPGDTQY
TRBV21-1	TRBJ2-7	ASSKSGRGREQY
TRBV7-2	TRBJ1-2	ASSLEAGANYGYT
TRBV13	TRBJ2-1	ASSFSIFQRGTQYNEQF
TRBV7-9	TRBJ1-1	ASSLGQGSSEAF
TRBV29-1	TRBJ2-5	SVESDRVREGNPETQY
TRBV7-9	TRBJ1-1	ASSLQQGGVEAF
TRBV10-3	TRBJ2-3	AIRDDRGRTDTQY
TRBV29-1	TRBJ2-7	STEGQGYEQY
TRBV5-1	TRBJ1-4	ASSLNPGESEKLF
TRBV20-1	-	SATDSGAYEQY
TRBV9	TRBJ2-5	ASSRTATQY
TRBV12-3/TRBV12-4	TRBJ1-1	ASSLTIGTEAF
TRBV7-9	TRBJ2-1	ASSPVAGPSYNEQF
TRBV7-2	TRBJ1-2	ASRYGTDGYT
TRBV10-3	TRBJ2-6	AILRDSGANVLT